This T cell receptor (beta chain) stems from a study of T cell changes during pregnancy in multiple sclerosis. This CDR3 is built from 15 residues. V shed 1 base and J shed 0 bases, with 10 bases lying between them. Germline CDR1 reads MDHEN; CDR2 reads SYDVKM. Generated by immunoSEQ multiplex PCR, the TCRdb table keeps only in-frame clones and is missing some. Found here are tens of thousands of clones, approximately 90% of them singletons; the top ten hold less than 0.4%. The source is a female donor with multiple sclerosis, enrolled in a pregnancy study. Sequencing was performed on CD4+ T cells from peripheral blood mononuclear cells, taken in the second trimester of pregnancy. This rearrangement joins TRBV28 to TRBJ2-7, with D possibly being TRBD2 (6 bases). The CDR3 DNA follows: TGTGCCAGCAGTTTATCGGGGACTTACTCCTACGAGCAGTACTTC. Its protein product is CASSLSGTYSYEQYF.